These T cell receptor beta chains were read from a single sample in a study of identical twins. TCRdb used MiXCR to reprocess the 5' RACE reads, holding one entry per CDR3 protein. The repertoire holds 200,000 to 250,000 distinct CDR3 sequences, with over 9.5% as singletons. These data were also reused for a study on yellow fever vaccine responses in identical twins.

Sequencing input: memory (CD45RO+) T cells sorted from blood. The receptor source for this set is a woman younger than 35 in good health. Both conserved end residues are part of each CDR3. Each record gives: J gene, D gene, clone size, V gene, CDR3 protein, CDR3 DNA. A D gene is named only where the DNA matches it firmly. Some rows have no size entry. The others give once, few or many, or a class for an expanded clone.

TRBJ2-2 TRBD1 many TRBV7-2 CASSFLTGAVGELFF TGTGCCAGCAGCTTCCTGACAGGGGCGGTCGGGGAGCTGTTTTTT
TRBJ1-6 - - TRBV14 CASSQMNSPLHF TGTGCCAGCAGCCAAATGAATTCACCCCTCCACTTT
TRBJ2-7 - - TRBV6-5 CASSYGATLTYEQYF TGTGCCAGCAGTTACGGGGCTACTCTCACCTACGAGCAGTACTTC
TRBJ2-3 TRBD2 few TRBV5-1 CASSYGTSGGAGTDTQYF TGCGCCAGCAGCTACGGGACTAGCGGGGGGGCCGGGACAGATACGCAGTATTTT
TRBJ2-1 TRBD2 - TRBV6-1 CASRSGGGSYNEQFF TGTGCCAGCAGAAGCGGGGGGGGGTCCTACAATGAGCAGTTCTTC
TRBJ2-3 - few TRBV24-1 CATSDLKLKGTDTQYF TGTGCCACCAGTGATTTGAAGCTGAAAGGCACAGATACGCAGTATTTT
TRBJ2-7 - few TRBV29-1 CSGEDSAYEQYF TGCAGCGGGGAGGACAGTGCCTACGAGCAGTACTTC
TRBJ1-1 - - TRBV29-1 CSVHVINTEAFF TGCAGCGTTCACGTAATAAACACTGAAGCTTTCTTT
TRBJ2-1 TRBD1 few TRBV20-1 CSARDPRTGVYNEQFF TGCAGTGCTAGAGACCCAAGGACAGGGGTATACAATGAGCAGTTCTTC
TRBJ2-2 - - TRBV5-6 CASSLVDRNTGELFF TGTGCCAGCAGCTTGGTCGACAGAAACACCGGGGAGCTGTTTTTT
TRBJ2-7 TRBD1 few TRBV4-2 CASSQDKSGGFREQYF TGTGCCAGCAGCCAAGATAAGTCAGGGGGCTTTCGGGAGCAGTACTTC
TRBJ2-7 - many TRBV20-1 CRATTGSYEQYF TGCAGAGCCACTACGGGATCCTACGAGCAGTACTTC
TRBJ2-1 TRBD1 few TRBV11-2 CASSAKAARGRMGEQFF TGTGCCAGCAGCGCAAAAGCGGCGAGGGGGCGCATGGGTGAGCAGTTCTTC
TRBJ1-2 TRBD1 - TRBV6-1 CASSTGAVGYTF TGTGCCAGCAGTACAGGGGCGGTTGGCTACACCTTC
TRBJ2-1 - few TRBV7-9 CASSVLRGVQDNEQFF TGTGCCAGCAGTGTACTCAGGGGCGTTCAGGACAATGAGCAGTTCTTC
TRBJ2-7 TRBD2 - TRBV14 CASSQALAGAYEQYF TGTGCCAGCAGCCAAGCCCTAGCGGGGGCCTACGAGCAGTACTTC
TRBJ2-1 - - TRBV5-5 CASSLYAADNEQFF TGTGCCAGCAGCTTGTATGCGGCCGACAATGAGCAGTTCTTC
TRBJ2-5 TRBD1 few TRBV28 CASRISGGRETQYF TGTGCCAGCAGGATTTCAGGGGGTCGGGAGACCCAGTACTTC
TRBJ1-4 - many TRBV29-1 CSVYGTGEKLFF TGCAGCGTTTACGGGACGGGTGAAAAACTGTTTTTT
TRBJ1-1 TRBD1 - TRBV4-3 CASSQGQGPKAEAFF TGCGCCAGCAGCCAGGGACAGGGCCCCAAGGCTGAAGCTTTCTTT
TRBJ2-3 TRBD2 few TRBV5-1 CASSTGLAGNTDTQYF TGCGCCAGCAGCACCGGACTAGCGGGCAACACAGATACGCAGTATTTT
TRBJ2-7 - - TRBV20-1 CSARVTQTYEQYF TGCAGTGCTAGAGTCACGCAGACCTACGAGCAGTACTTC
TRBJ2-3 TRBD1 few TRBV20-1 CSPTKTGTTDTQYF TGCAGTCCCACAAAGACAGGGACCACAGATACGCAGTATTTT
TRBJ1-4 - many TRBV5-1 CASSWDKEKLFF TGCGCCAGCAGCTGGGACAAAGAAAAACTGTTTTTT
TRBJ2-7 - many TRBV12-3/TRBV12-4 CASSHNSYEQYF TGTGCCAGCAGCCATAACTCCTACGAGCAGTACTTC
TRBJ2-1 - few TRBV7-7 CASGRSYNEQFF TGTGCTAGCGGCCGCTCCTACAATGAGCAGTTCTTC
TRBJ2-2 - - TRBV6-5 CASSYLVTDVMGAGELFF TGTGCCAGCAGTTATCTTGTGACGGACGTCATGGGGGCCGGGGAGCTGTTTTTT
TRBJ2-7 - few TRBV9 CASSVAQGRYEQYF TGTGCCAGCAGCGTAGCCCAGGGGAGGTACGAGCAGTACTTC
TRBJ1-2 - many TRBV27 CASANGVNYGYTF TGTGCCAGCGCTAATGGGGTCAACTATGGCTACACCTTC
TRBJ2-3 - - TRBV7-2 CASSLGWGLTDTQYF TGTGCCAGCAGCTTAGGATGGGGACTCACAGATACGCAGTATTTT
TRBJ2-2 TRBD2 - TRBV12-3/TRBV12-4 CASCARTSGRGHTGELFF TGTGCCAGCTGCGCCCGGACTAGCGGGAGGGGGCACACCGGGGAGCTGTTTTTT
TRBJ2-3 - few TRBV6-5 CASSYRAASTDTQYF TGTGCCAGCAGTTACCGGGCGGCTAGCACAGATACGCAGTATTTT
TRBJ1-1 - few TRBV7-9 CASSSPGAAAFF TGTGCCAGCAGCTCCCCTGGGGCGGCCGCTTTCTTT
TRBJ1-1 - many TRBV29-1 CSVQRTALMNTEAFF TGCAGCGTTCAGCGGACAGCGCTCATGAACACTGAAGCTTTCTTT
TRBJ2-5 - - TRBV29-1 CSVERYGQPQETQYF TGCAGCGTAGAGAGGTATGGGCAACCCCAAGAGACCCAGTACTTC
TRBJ2-1 - many TRBV29-1 CSVERSSYNEQFF TGCAGCGTTGAGAGGAGCTCCTACAATGAGCAGTTCTTC